The 26 T cell receptor beta chains reported below all come from one sample, sequenced in a study of T cells in Graves' hyperthyroidism and ophthalmopathy (dated by TCRdb to about 2019). Receptor libraries were prepared by multiplex PCR. Sequencing relied on an Illumina HiSeq 2000. TCR beta CDR3 regions were amplified from RNA transcripts. For the first round of RT-PCR on the TCR CDR3, the HTBI primer set was used together with the Qiagen OneStep RT-PCR kit. The public reads were run again by TCRdb, first through fastp at Q25 and then through MiXCR, and only productive beta chains were kept. Each record represents a unique CDR3 protein, reported with the most common genes and DNA among its rows. Recorded for this sample are approximately 620,000 distinct CDR3 sequences; 16% of them occurred a single time. Clones ranked in the top ten supply more than 3% of the sample. Sequences were obtained from blood. Every receptor here comes from a woman aged 40 to 50 with Graves' ophthalmopathy.

The chain has TRBV10-2 and TRBJ2-2, with 9 bases that match TRBD2. Germline values: CDR1 WSHSY, CDR2 SAAADI. Germline trimming cut 4 bases from V and 3 bases from J; bases unmatched to any gene: 6. CDR3 size: 16 residues. The CDR3 nucleotides read TGCGCCAGCAGTGTTGTAGCGGGAGCATACACCGGGGAGCTGTTTTTT. It codes for CASSVVAGAYTGELFF.

V usage is TRBV20-1 and J usage is TRBJ2-5; perhaps TRBD1 as D (5 bases). The CDR3 consists of 13 residues. Germline CDR1 DFQATT, CDR2 SNEGSKA (reference sequence). The ends were cut back, 2 bases at V and 5 bases at J, with 12 bases in the middle. The CDR3 loop is CSARPSGRETQYF. For the CDR3, the DNA is TGCAGTGCTAGACCTTCAGGGCGGGAGACCCAGTACTTC.

The table lists this clonotype with many counts. The V call is TRBV6-1, the J call TRBJ2-1, with 7 bases lining up with TRBD2. Germline V gene data show CDR1 as MNHNS and CDR2 as SASEGT. The trim removed 7 bases at V and 10 bases at J, leaving 13 bases unmatched. The CDR3 loop spans 14 amino acids. For the CDR3, the DNA is TGTGCCAGCACCGCTAACGTACTAGCGAAGGAGCAGTTCTTC. Amino acids: CASTANVLAKEQFF.

This clonotype has a handful of counts. This chain connects TRBV27 to TRBJ2-7; D may be TRBD1 (5 bases). This CDR3 is 14 amino acids long. Germline V gene lookup returns CDR1 MNHEY and CDR2 SMNVEV (reference sequence). V was trimmed by 2 bases and J by 6 bases, leaving 14 bases between them. The chain's CDR3 is CASSLIGASREQYF. CDR3 coding DNA: TGTGCCAGCAGTTTAATAGGGGCCAGCCGCGAGCAGTACTTC.

This clonotype was detected only once. J is TRBJ1-1 and V is TRBV11-3; maybe TRBD1 (5 bases). The CDR3 spans 15 residues. Looked up from germline, CDR1 is SGHNT and CDR2 is YENEEA. V was trimmed by 4 bases and J by 1 base, leaving 13 bases between them. The CDR3 DNA follows: TGTGCCAGCAGCTCATATGGGGGTGGGAACACTGAAGCTTTCTTT. Its translation: CASSSYGGGNTEAFF.

This clonotype was observed many times. This chain joins TRBV20-1 and TRBJ1-2; 7 positions agree with TRBD1. The CDR3 covers 16 residues. Per the germline V gene, CDR1 is DFQATT and CDR2 is SNEGSKA (reference sequence). V trimming: 6 bases; J trimming: 0 bases; junction bases outside the gene matches: 13. DNA for the CDR3: TGCAGTGCCCGACAGGGAGAGGTCCGGCCTAACTATGGCTACACCTTC. Translating gives CSARQGEVRPNYGYTF.

The chain combines TRBV24-1 with TRBJ2-2; TRBD1 aligns across 7 bases. There are 14 residues in the CDR3. CDR1 is KGHDR and CDR2 is SFDVKD in the germline V gene. Trimming took 4 bases from V and 7 from J; bases not matched to a gene: 5. Here the CDR3 reads CATSETGSSGELFF. The CDR3 bases are TGTGCCACCAGTGAGACAGGGTCGAGCGGGGAGCTGTTTTTT.

V gene TRBV6-1 combines with J gene TRBJ2-7; 10 bases line up with TRBD1. The CDR3 has 15 amino acids. V shed 6 bases and J 2 bases; nucleotides not matched to a gene: 7. Per germline, CDR1 MNHNS and CDR2 SASEGT. CDR3 in DNA: TGTGCCAGCAGGACGGACAGGGGGTTTACCTACGAGCAGTACTTC. The encoded protein is CASRTDRGFTYEQYF.

This chain connects TRBV2 to TRBJ1-3; no clear D. CDR1 is SNHLY, CDR2 FYNNEI, per germline. CDR3 size: 14 residues. The V gene lost 2 bases and the J gene lost 0 bases, with 5 bases spanning the gap. The CDR3: CASSEFISGNTIYF. Written as DNA, the CDR3 is TGTGCCAGCAGTGAATTCATCTCTGGAAACACCATATATTTT.

This chain joins TRBV5-1 and TRBJ2-5, with 8 nucleotides matching TRBD2. With V trimmed by 0 bases and J by 6 bases, 7 bases remained unmatched. Germline V gene sequence: CDR1 SGHRS, CDR2 YFSETQ. This CDR3 has 15 amino acids. CDR3 protein: CASSLGERGSKTQYF. The DNA for the CDR3 is TGCGCCAGCAGCTTGGGGGAGCGGGGGAGCAAGACCCAGTACTTC.

This clonotype was detected many times. The gene calls are TRBV2 and TRBJ2-1, with 8 bases identical to TRBD2. CDR3 length: 14 residues. Germline V lookup: CDR1 SNHLY, CDR2 FYNNEI. Germline trimming cut 6 bases from V and 7 bases from J; bases unmatched to any gene: 8. The CDR3 DNA reads as TGTGCCAGCAGGAGACTAGCGACTGGGAATGAGCAGTTCTTC. Translating gives CASRRLATGNEQFF. The variable domain in full, with the rest retrieved from reference TRBV2 and TRBJ2-1, is EPEVTQTPSHQVTQMGQEVILRCVPISNHLYFYWYRQILGQKVEFLVSFYNNEISEKSEIFDDQFSVERPDGSNFTLKIRSTKLEDSAMYFCASRRLATGNEQFFGPGTRLTVL.

This clonotype was counted between two and nine times. The chain joins TRBV20-1 to TRBJ2-7, with TRBD1 matching 8 bases. The germline V gene encodes CDR1 DFQATT and CDR2 SNEGSKA (reference sequence). This CDR3 has 15 residues. J lost 4 bases, V lost 5 bases, and 13 bases had no gene match. CDR3 amino acids: CSAGNTGTGGYEQYF. The CDR3 nucleotides are TGCAGTGCTGGTAATACCGGGACAGGAGGATACGAGCAGTACTTC.

About this clonotype itself: A much more abundant neighbour one base away suggests this may be a read error. The chain employs TRBV28 and TRBJ2-5, with 11 bases matching TRBD2. CDR3 length: 14 residues. Germline V lookup: CDR1 MDHEN, CDR2 SYDVKM. The CDR3 DNA reads as TGTACCATAGCGGGAGGGCCGGGGGAAGAGACCCAGTACTTC. Protein: CTIAGGPGEETQYF.

This clonotype has only one observation. V usage is TRBV5-1 and J usage is TRBJ2-1; 15 bases agree with TRBD2. Germline CDR1 and CDR2: SGHRS and YFSETQ. The CDR3 is 18 amino acids. V was clipped by 4 bases and J by 1 base; unmatched bases: 6. This CDR3 is CASSPRTSGGESYNEQFF. In nucleotides, the CDR3 is TGCGCCAGCAGCCCCAGGACTAGCGGGGGGGAATCCTACAATGAGCAGTTCTTC.

Only one count was recorded for this clonotype. The rearrangement links TRBV7-2 to TRBJ1-2, with D tentatively TRBD1 (6 bases). Germline V lookup: CDR1 SGHTA, CDR2 FQGNSA. The CDR3 covers 15 residues. The germline V and J ends were trimmed by 1 base and 4 bases, with 13 bases remaining between them. Here the CDR3 reads CASSLGGGHGYGYTF. For the CDR3, the DNA is TGTGCCAGCAGCTTAGGAGGGGGGCACGGCTATGGCTACACCTTC.

In this sample, this clonotype turned up a few times. The gene calls are TRBV15 and TRBJ2-1; TRBD1 matches at 7 bases. Trimming cost V 0 bases and J 6 bases; bases outside gene matches: 5. The CDR3 covers 15 residues. From germline, CDR1 is LNHNV and CDR2 YYDKDF (reference sequence). The CDR3 DNA reads as TGTGCCACCAGCAGAGACTCGGGACAGAGCAATGAGCAGTTCTTC. Translation: CATSRDSGQSNEQFF. The full variable domain, rest sourced from reference TRBV15 and TRBJ2-1, is DAMVIQNPRYQVTQFGKPVTLSCSQTLNHNVMYWYQQKSSQAPKLLFHYYDKDFNNEADTPDNFQSRRPNTSFCFLDIRSPGLGDTAMYLCATSRDSGQSNEQFFGPGTRLTVL.

In its sample, this clonotype was seen a few times. This sequence joins TRBV11-2 and TRBJ2-5; 8 nucleotides match TRBD2. V lost 5 bases to trimming and J lost 2 bases; unmatched junction nucleotides: 4. The CDR3 is 14 residues long. The germline CDR1 and CDR2 sequences are SGHAT and FQNNGV. The CDR3 loop reads CASSQAGAQETQYF. CDR3 nucleotides: TGTGCCAGCAGCCAAGCGGGAGCGCAAGAGACCCAGTACTTC.

This clonotype came up a few times. The chain combines TRBV15 with TRBJ1-6; D remains unclear. CDR3 length equals 14 residues. Germline assignment: CDR1 LNHNV and CDR2 YYDKDF (reference sequence). Trimming took 6 bases from V and 7 from J, leaving 13 bases between them. The CDR3 DNA reads TGTGCCACCAGGGCGAGGACGGGAAATTCACCCCTCCACTTT. Protein: CATRARTGNSPLHF.

This clonotype was detected only a few times. A much larger clonotype is one base distant, so this may be a read error. J is TRBJ1-2 and V is TRBV30; no clear D gene. The CDR3 covers 13 residues. Trimming stripped 3 bases from V and 3 bases from J, with 11 bases between. Germline V gene data show CDR1 as GTSNPN and CDR2 as SVGIG (reference sequence). CDR3: CAWRYLRDYGYTF. The CDR3 DNA sequence: TGTGCCTGGAGATATCTGAGAGACTATGGCTACACCTTC.

In its sample, this clonotype was seen many times. The chain recombines TRBV6-1 with TRBJ1-2, with 7 bases identical to TRBD1. There are 17 residues in the CDR3. The V gene end was trimmed by 6 bases and the J gene end by 4 bases; junction bases not matched to a gene: 17. CDR1 is MNHNS and CDR2 is SASEGT in the germline V gene. In DNA form, the CDR3 reads TGTGCCAGCAGACCCCCCGGGACAGCTGGGGGATCCTATGGCTACACCTTC. Its translation: CASRPPGTAGGSYGYTF.

This clonotype was seen at least ten times. V and J are TRBV30 and TRBJ1-6, with D maybe TRBD1 (5 bases). The CDR3 totals 15 residues. Germline lookup yields CDR1 GTSNPN and CDR2 SVGIG (reference sequence). V was trimmed by 2 bases and J by 10 bases, leaving 18 bases between them. CDR3 in DNA: TGTGCCTGGAGTCAAGCGGGGTCGGGGCAATCACCCCTCCACTTT. Amino acids: CAWSQAGSGQSPLHF.

This clonotype was recorded many times. This sequence joins TRBV7-9 and TRBJ1-1, with D hard to call. The V end was cut by 1 base, the J end by 1 base, with 7 bases between. Germline-derived CDR1 and CDR2 are SEHNR and FQNEAQ (reference sequence). The CDR3 loop spans 14 amino acids. The CDR3 sequence is CASSLVLENTEAFF. The CDR3 nucleotides read TGTGCCAGCAGCTTAGTGTTGGAGAACACTGAAGCTTTCTTT.

This clonotype has ten or more counts. J is TRBJ2-7 and V is TRBV2; 9 nucleotides align to TRBD2. Germline CDR1 and CDR2: SNHLY and FYNNEI. The ends lost 7 bases at V and 4 bases at J; junction bases unmatched: 14. The CDR3 is made up of 16 amino acids. CDR3 protein: CASTENEAGGSYEQYF. In nucleotides, the CDR3 is TGTGCCAGCACCGAAAACGAGGCGGGAGGGTCTTACGAGCAGTACTTC.

This clonotype was detected ten times or more. The chain uses TRBV20-1 and TRBJ2-7; D gene uncertain. This CDR3 is 14 amino acids long. The V gene's germline CDR1 is DFQATT and CDR2 SNEGSKA (reference sequence). Trimming removed 0 bases from V and 2 bases from J, with 11 bases in between. CDR3 amino acids: CSARDVYGPYEQYF. CDR3 sequence (DNA): TGCAGTGCTAGAGATGTATACGGTCCCTACGAGCAGTACTTC.

This clonotype was recorded at least ten times. Germline and junction disagree at one end, which may indicate a read error. The genes are TRBV6-1 and TRBJ1-5; 7 bases agree with TRBD1. The CDR3 extends over 13 amino acids. Germline CDR1 is MNHNS and CDR2 is SASEGT. The CDR3 protein is CASSKAGGQPQHF. As DNA, the CDR3 is TGTGCCAGCAGTAAAGCAGGGGGGCAGCCCCAGCATTTT.

At least ten counts were recorded for this clonotype. This chain uses TRBV11-3 with TRBJ2-3; D is unclear. This CDR3 is 12 amino acids long. The V end lost 1 base, the J end lost 8 bases, and 7 bases lay between the germline ends. Germline V gives CDR1 SGHNT, CDR2 YENEEA. CDR3 DNA sequence: TGTGCCAGCAGCTTAGGAGGTGGTACGCAGTATTTT. Translation: CASSLGGGTQYF.